This T cell receptor beta chain came from a study of blood T cell repertoires in COVID-19. Overall study context: Collection of acute and convalescent COVID-19 samples took place in the United States, Italy and Spain. Sources were T cells, B-cell-depleted T cells, or PBMCs; the material itself was cDNA or gDNA.

In the original processing: Nucleated cell counts were estimated from reference gene primer amplification. Repertoires were generated with immunoSEQ multiplex PCR, while TCRdb's copy carries only in-frame clones and drops some. For V, J and clone size, that table is used; D and trimming come from the DNA. The table includes about 50,000 clones, roughly 87% detected once. Trimming cost V 5 bases and J 3 bases; bases outside gene matches: 12. Looked up from germline, CDR1 is LNHDA and CDR2 is SQIVND (reference sequence). This CDR3 has 18 residues. The chain employs TRBV19 and TRBJ2-1; 11 bases fit TRBD2. The TCR originated in a human donor in a cohort sampled during active COVID-19. Source material: peripheral blood. Here the CDR3 DNA reads TGTGCCAGTAGTTTGGGACTAGCGGTCCTCGGAAGCTACAATGAGCAGTTCTTC. It translates to CASSLGLAVLGSYNEQFF.